This TCR beta chain was captured in a study of OX40 agonist ivuxolimab in advanced cancers. Some clones are missing from TCRdb's copy, which holds only in-frame ones; the method was immunoSEQ multiplex PCR. This table holds 55,000 to 70,000 clones, less than 90% found once. As concerns this clone: The antigen remains unidentified.

The CDR3 covers 13 residues. Germline-derived CDR1 and CDR2 are MNHNS and SASEGT. The germline V and J ends were trimmed by 2 bases and 7 bases, with 11 bases remaining between them. Findings and limits, study-wide: CD8+ T cells averaged more expanded clones than CD4+.

The source of this sequence is an adult with an advanced solid tumor such as melanoma, head and neck, liver or kidney cancer. This rearrangement joins TRBV6-1 to TRBJ1-2, with D maybe TRBD1 (5 bases). The sample consisted of CD4+ or CD8+ T cells sorted from blood, taken in a trial of the OX40 agonist ivuxolimab. CDR3 sequence: CASSETAGVGYTF. The CDR3 bases are TGTGCCAGCAGTGAAACGGCGGGGGTTGGCTACACCTTC.